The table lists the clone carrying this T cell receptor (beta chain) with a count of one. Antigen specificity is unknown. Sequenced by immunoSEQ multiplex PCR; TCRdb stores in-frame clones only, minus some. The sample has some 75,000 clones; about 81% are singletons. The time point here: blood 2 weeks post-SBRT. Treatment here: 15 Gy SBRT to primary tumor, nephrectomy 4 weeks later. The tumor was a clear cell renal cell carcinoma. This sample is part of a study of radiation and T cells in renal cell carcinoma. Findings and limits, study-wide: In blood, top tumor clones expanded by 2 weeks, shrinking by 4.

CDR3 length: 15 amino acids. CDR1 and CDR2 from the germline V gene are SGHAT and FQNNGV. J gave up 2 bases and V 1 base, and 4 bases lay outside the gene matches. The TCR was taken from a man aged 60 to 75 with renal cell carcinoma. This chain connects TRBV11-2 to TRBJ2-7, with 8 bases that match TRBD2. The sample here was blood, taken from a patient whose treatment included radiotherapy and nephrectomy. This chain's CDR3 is CASSLALAEAYEQYF. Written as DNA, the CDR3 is TGTGCCAGCAGCTTAGCACTAGCGGAAGCCTACGAGCAGTACTTC. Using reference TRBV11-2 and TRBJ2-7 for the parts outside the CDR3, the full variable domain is EAGVAQSPRYKIIEKRQSVAFWCNPISGHATLYWYQQILGQGPKLLIQFQNNGVVDDSQLPKDRFSAERLKGVDSTLKIQPAKLEDSAVYLCASSLALAEAYEQYFGPGTRLTVT.